Presented here are 10 T cell receptor beta chains from one specimen sequenced in a study of metastatic and nonmetastatic thyroid tumors. Until they underwent thyroid surgery, no patient had received any treatment. TCRdb re-analyzed the PCR reads using MiXCR. Here the sample spans 20,000 to 25,000 clones, more than 15% being singletons. Input material: blood. All receptors come from a female donor with papillary thyroid cancer or a benign thyroid nodule (not recorded which). Some clones in this sample may be carry-over from other donors' samples.

The sample holds many counts of this clone. One junction end disagrees with the germline gene, perhaps due to a read error. This sequence joins TRBV24-1 and TRBJ2-5, with a possible D match to TRBD2 (6 bases). This CDR3 contains 17 residues. The germline gives CDR1 KGHDR, CDR2 SFDVKD. CDR3: CTTGEVQGQHQQETQYF. For the CDR3, the DNA is TGTACCACGGGGGAGGTCCAGGGCCAACACCAACAAGAGACCCAGTACTTC.

This clone was observed many times. The chain recombines TRBV7-8 with TRBJ1-3, with no clear D. CDR1 is SGHVS and CDR2 is FQNEAQ in the germline V gene. CDR3 length equals 14 residues. V lost 5 bases and J lost 2, with 10 bases in between. CDR3: CASSLPGTGNTIYF. CDR3 bases: TGTGCCAGCAGCCTCCCGGGTACTGGAAACACCATATATTTT.

This clone occurred once. V is TRBV5-1 and J is TRBJ2-2, with D unresolved. Trimming cost V 3 bases and J 5 bases, with 5 bases left between them. CDR3 length: 12 amino acids. Germline CDR1 and CDR2: SGHRS and YFSETQ. CDR3 region: CASSSFTGELFF. For the CDR3, the DNA is TGCGCCAGCAGCTCATTTACCGGGGAGCTGTTTTTT. The full variable domain, its missing parts supplied by reference TRBV5-1 and TRBJ2-2, is KAGVTQTPRYLIKTRGQQVTLSCSPISGHRSVSWYQQTPGQGLQFLFEYFSETQRNKGNFPGRFSGRQFSNSRSEMNVSTLELGDSALYLCASSSFTGELFFGEGSRLTVL.

Concerning this clone itself: A much larger clone lies one base from this, so it may be a read error. Within the sample, other DNA sequences also encode this same CDR3. The chain is built from TRBV10-2 and TRBJ1-6, with 7 bases that match TRBD1. The trim removed 8 bases at V and 8 bases at J, leaving 9 bases unmatched. This CDR3 is 14 amino acids long. From germline, CDR1 is WSHSY and CDR2 SAAADI. CDR3 bases: TGCGCCAGCGGACCTGGACAGGAAGATTCACCCCTCCACTTT. Protein product: CASGPGQEDSPLHF.

This clone was recorded at least ten times. The genes are TRBV7-6 and TRBJ2-7, with D maybe TRBD1 (6 bases). The CDR3 length is 13 residues. Germline loops: CDR1 SGHVS, CDR2 FNYEAQ. V was pared by 5 bases and J by 4 bases, with 12 bases between. CDR3 region: CASSQTQGYEQYF. Here the CDR3 DNA reads TGTGCCAGCAGCCAAACACAGGGATACGAGCAGTACTTC.

This clone was seen at least ten times. The chain links TRBV3-1 to TRBJ1-1; D possibly corresponds to TRBD1 (6 bases). V lost 2 bases to trimming and J lost 9 bases, with 16 bases between them. This CDR3 has 14 amino acids. CDR1 is LGHDT and CDR2 is YNNKEL in the germline V gene (reference sequence). Here the CDR3 reads CASSQNKRTDQAFF. CDR3 DNA: TGTGCCAGCAGCCAAAATAAGAGGACAGACCAAGCTTTCTTT.

This clone has just a few counts. The rearrangement links TRBV6-1 to TRBJ2-2, with 8 bases aligning to TRBD2. The CDR3 has 16 residues. The V gene end was trimmed by 7 bases and the J gene end by 0 bases; junction bases not matched to a gene: 7. Germline assignment: CDR1 MNHNS and CDR2 SASEGT. CDR3 nucleotide sequence: TGTGCCAGCAAAATCGGGGGGGGGACGAACACCGGGGAGCTGTTTTTT. Translated: CASKIGGGTNTGELFF.

This clone has at least ten counts. V and J are TRBV7-8 and TRBJ2-7, with 7 bases matching TRBD1. The V gene's germline CDR1 is SGHVS and CDR2 FQNEAQ. The CDR3 extends over 13 amino acids. V was pared by 2 bases and J by 4 bases, with 2 bases of the junction left unmatched. CDR3 residues: CASSLNRGYEQYF. The DNA of the CDR3 is TGTGCCAGCAGCTTAAACAGGGGATACGAGCAGTACTTC.

This clone is labeled medium-sized (0.01 to 0.1%). The chain carries TRBV28 and TRBJ1-5, with D perhaps TRBD1 (6 bases). Trimming left V 6 bases short and J 3 bases short, with 15 bases between. The length of the CDR3 is 15 residues. The germline gives CDR1 MDHEN, CDR2 SYDVKM. CDR3 protein: CASRPFTGYNQPQHF. The CDR3 DNA is TGTGCCAGCAGGCCTTTCACAGGGTACAATCAGCCCCAGCATTTT.

By sample share, this clone is medium-sized. This rearrangement joins TRBV6-5 to TRBJ1-1; D unclear. This CDR3 has 13 residues. The V end was cut by 2 bases, the J end by 0 bases, with 4 bases between. Per germline, CDR1 MNHEY and CDR2 SVGAGI. The CDR3 region has the DNA TGTGCCAGCAGTTACCGGGTGAACACTGAAGCTTTCTTT. This sequence encodes CASSYRVNTEAFF.